This T cell receptor beta chain was sequenced in a study of identical twins. The study's findings and limits: Out-of-frame alpha sequences shared by twins were enriched for low generation probability. Rather than following the same donors, the conclusions depended on cross-sectional statistical analysis.

The junction had 6 bases not matched to a gene; V was cut back by 6 bases and J by 3 bases. The CDR3 extends over 16 amino acids. Germline V gives CDR1 MDHEN, CDR2 SYDVKM. TCRdb reprocessed the 5' RACE reads via MiXCR and lists one record per CDR3 protein. The table lists 1.5 million to 2 million distinct CDR3 sequences, around 33% of them singletons. This clonotype was observed many times. What it binds is not known. This TCR came from a newborn girl in good health. This rearrangement joins TRBV28 to TRBJ2-3; 13 nucleotides line up with TRBD2. The sample taken for sequencing was cord blood. The CDR3 DNA reads as TGTGCCAGCAGCCTGTCGGGACTAGCGGGGACAGATACGCAGTATTTT. This translates into CASSLSGLAGTDTQYF. Filled out from reference TRBV28 and TRBJ2-3, the complete variable domain reads DVKVTQSSRYLVKRTGEKVFLECVQDMDHENMFWYRQDPGLGLRLIYFSYDVKMKEKGDIPEGYSVSREKKERFSLILESASTNQTSMYLCASSLSGLAGTDTQYFGPGTRLTVL.